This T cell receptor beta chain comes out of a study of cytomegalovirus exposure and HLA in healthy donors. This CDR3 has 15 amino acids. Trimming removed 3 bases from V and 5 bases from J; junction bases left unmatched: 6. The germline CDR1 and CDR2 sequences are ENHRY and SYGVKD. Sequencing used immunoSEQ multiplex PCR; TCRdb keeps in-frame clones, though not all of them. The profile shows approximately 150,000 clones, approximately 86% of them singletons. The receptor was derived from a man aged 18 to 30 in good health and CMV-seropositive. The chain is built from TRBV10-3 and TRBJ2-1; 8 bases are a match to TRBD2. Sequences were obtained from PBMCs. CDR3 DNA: TGTGCCATCAGTGACAATAGCGGGAAAAACAATGAGCAGTTCTTC. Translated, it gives CAISDNSGKNNEQFF.